Listed below are T cell receptor beta chains from one sample, sequenced in a study of cytotoxic CD8 clonotypes in ibrutinib-treated CLL. Produced via immunoSEQ multiplex PCR; TCRdb's table is partial and in-frame only. The table includes under 300,000 clones, 65% to 85% detected once. Source: PBMCs, taken at disease progression, from a patient treated with ibrutinib. The receptors stem from a human donor with chronic lymphocytic leukemia. Each CDR3 is given with its conserved first and last residue. Each record gives: J gene, D gene, V gene, clone size, CDR3 DNA, CDR3 protein. The D gene is left open where the match is weak. The size of a clone is reported for some rows only, either as once, few or many, or as a class for expanded clones.

TRBJ2-2 NA TRBV9 NA TGTGCCAGCAATAAGTCCCCGTGGGCCGGGGAGCTGTTTTTT CASNKSPWAGELFF
TRBJ2-3 NA TRBV4-1 NA TGCGCCAGCAGCCAAGATAAAGCCAGTCTTAGCACAGATACGCAGTATTTT CASSQDKASLSTDTQYF
TRBJ1-2 NA TRBV19 NA TGTGCCACGGAGAGCAGGGGAGAGTATGGCTACACCTTC CATESRGEYGYTF
TRBJ2-3 TRBD1 TRBV27 NA TGTGCCAGCTGGGAGGGACAGGGGGCAAGAGATACGCAGTATTTT CASWEGQGARDTQYF
TRBJ2-3 NA TRBV5-1 NA TGCGCCAGCATTAGGGGACCCACAGGAGATACGCAGTATTTT CASIRGPTGDTQYF
TRBJ2-3 NA TRBV6-1 NA TGTGCCAGCAGTGCCACAGGGTATCGTAGCACAGATACGCAGTATTTT CASSATGYRSTDTQYF
TRBJ2-2 TRBD1 TRBV9 NA TGTGCCAGCAGCAATCCGGGACAGGGGACCACCGGGGAGCTGTTTTTT CASSNPGQGTTGELFF
TRBJ1-4 TRBD1 TRBV18 NA TGTGCCAGCTCACCAGGGATGACAGGGGAAAAACTGTTTTTT CASSPGMTGEKLFF
TRBJ1-5 NA TRBV5-6 few TGTGCCAGCAGCACAGGGACCAATCAGCCCCAGCATTTT CASSTGTNQPQHF
TRBJ2-3 TRBD2 TRBV15 NA TGTGCCACCAGCAGAGATACTAGCGGGGAAGATACGCAGTATTTT CATSRDTSGEDTQYF
TRBJ2-1 TRBD2 TRBV13 once TGTGCCAGCAGCCCCCATCTTCGACTAGCGGACTCCTACAATGAGCAGTTCTTC CASSPHLRLADSYNEQFF
TRBJ2-1 NA TRBV7-2 NA TGTGCCAGCAGCTTAGGTAGTGGAGGGCCTGACAATGAGCAGTTCTTC CASSLGSGGPDNEQFF
TRBJ2-2 NA TRBV29-1 NA TGCAGCGTACCGGTATTACGCGAACTCACCGGGGAGCTGTTTTTT CSVPVLRELTGELFF